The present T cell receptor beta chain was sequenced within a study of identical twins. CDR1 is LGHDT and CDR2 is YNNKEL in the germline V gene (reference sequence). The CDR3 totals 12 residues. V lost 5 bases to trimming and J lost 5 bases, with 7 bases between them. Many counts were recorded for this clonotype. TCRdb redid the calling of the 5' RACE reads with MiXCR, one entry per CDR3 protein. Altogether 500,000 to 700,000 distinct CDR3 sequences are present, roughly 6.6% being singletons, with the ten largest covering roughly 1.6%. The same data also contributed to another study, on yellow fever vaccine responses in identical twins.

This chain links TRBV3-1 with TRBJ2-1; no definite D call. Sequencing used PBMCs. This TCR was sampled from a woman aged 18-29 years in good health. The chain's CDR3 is CASSSRDNEQFF. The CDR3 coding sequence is TGTGCCAGCAGCTCCCGGGACAATGAGCAGTTCTTC.